This T cell receptor beta chain was obtained from a study of CD8 T cells in Susac syndrome. Whole-study results and caveats: None of the CD4+ T cell repertoires in Susac syndrome showed clonal expansion.

CDR1 is SGHTA and CDR2 is FQGNSA in the germline V gene. The CDR3 loop spans 12 amino acids. Trimming pared 3 bases from V and 7 bases from J, leaving 10 bases between. Details on this clonotype: Its target is not known.

The RNA, about 0.45 to 1 ug, was put through reverse transcription using random hexamers. TCRdb analysed the immunoSEQ multiplex PCR reads with MiXCR anew, one entry per CDR3 protein. The repertoire holds 80,000 or so distinct CDR3 sequences, with more than 85% as singletons. The V gene is TRBV7-2, the J gene TRBJ2-7; D perhaps matches TRBD2 (5 bases). This receptor was identified in a human donor with Susac syndrome. Source material: CD4+ T cells from PBMCs. DNA for the CDR3: TGTGCCAGCAGCTTTATCCGGGGAGAGCAGTACTTC. Translating gives CASSFIRGEQYF.